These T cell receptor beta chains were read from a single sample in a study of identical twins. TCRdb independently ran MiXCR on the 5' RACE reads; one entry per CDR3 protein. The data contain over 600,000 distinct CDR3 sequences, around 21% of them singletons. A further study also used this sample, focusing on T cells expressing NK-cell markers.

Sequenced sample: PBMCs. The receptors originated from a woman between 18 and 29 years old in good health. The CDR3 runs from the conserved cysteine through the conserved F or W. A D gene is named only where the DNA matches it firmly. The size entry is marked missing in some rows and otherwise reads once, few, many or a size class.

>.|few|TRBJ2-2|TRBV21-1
CASSPGAPGTGELFF
TGTGCCAGCAGCCCAGGTGCGCCGGGCACCGGGGAGCTGTTTTTT
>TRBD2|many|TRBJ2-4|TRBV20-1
CSASYGTSKNIQYF
TGCAGTGCTAGTTACGGGACTAGTAAAAACATTCAGTACTTC
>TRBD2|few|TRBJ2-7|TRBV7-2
CASSTLTSGKSPYEQYF
TGTGCCAGCAGCACCCTGACTAGCGGGAAATCCCCCTACGAGCAGTACTTC
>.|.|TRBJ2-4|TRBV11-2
CASSQSAGWAKNIQYF
TGTGCCAGCAGCCAATCTGCAGGATGGGCCAAAAACATTCAGTACTTC
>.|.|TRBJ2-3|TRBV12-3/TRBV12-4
CASSKGGSPKQYF
TGTGCCAGCAGTAAGGGAGGCTCCCCTAAGCAGTATTTT
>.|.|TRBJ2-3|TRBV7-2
CASSRGRVQSTDTQYF
TGTGCCAGCAGCCGGGGCAGGGTACAAAGCACAGATACGCAGTATTTT
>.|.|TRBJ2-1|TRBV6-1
CASSLHLNPGYNEQFF
TGTGCCAGCAGTCTTCACCTAAACCCCGGGTACAATGAGCAGTTCTTC
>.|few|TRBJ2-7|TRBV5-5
CASSLEGGGFSEQYF
TGTGCCAGCAGCTTGGAAGGGGGAGGTTTCTCCGAGCAGTACTTC
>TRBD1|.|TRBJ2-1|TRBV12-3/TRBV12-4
CASRQGPYNEQFF
TGTGCCAGCAGACAGGGGCCTTACAATGAGCAGTTCTTC
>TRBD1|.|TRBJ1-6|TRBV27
CASSPTGWSGNSPLHF
TGTGCCAGCAGTCCGACAGGGTGGTCGGGAAATTCACCCCTCCACTTT
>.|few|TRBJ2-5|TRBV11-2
CASSSLSGRETQYF
TGTGCCAGCAGCTCCCTAAGCGGCCGGGAGACCCAGTACTTC
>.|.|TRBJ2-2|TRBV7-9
CASSPGVGALGGELFF
TGTGCCAGCAGCCCAGGAGTCGGGGCCCTAGGCGGGGAGCTGTTTTTT
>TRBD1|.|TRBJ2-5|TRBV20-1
CSASPLDRGDKETQYF
TGCAGTGCTTCACCTCTGGACAGGGGGGACAAAGAGACCCAGTACTTC
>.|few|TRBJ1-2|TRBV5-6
CASSFQTHGYTF
TGTGCCAGCAGCTTCCAGACACATGGCTACACCTTC
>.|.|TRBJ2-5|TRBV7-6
CASSLARTEETQYF
TGTGCCAGCAGCTTAGCCCGGACAGAAGAGACCCAGTACTTC
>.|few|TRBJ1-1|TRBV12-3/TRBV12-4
CASSLDRSAALNTEAFF
TGTGCCAGCAGTTTAGACCGCTCCGCCGCCCTGAACACTGAAGCTTTCTTT
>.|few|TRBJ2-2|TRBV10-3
CAITRSIPGELFF
TGTGCCATCACCCGTAGTATCCCCGGGGAGCTGTTTTTT
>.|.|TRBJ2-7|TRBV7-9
CASSSRAGYYEQYF
TGTGCCAGCAGCTCTCGGGCAGGCTACTACGAGCAGTACTTC
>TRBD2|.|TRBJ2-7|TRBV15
CTTSPRLLAGAEQYF
TGTACCACCAGCCCTAGACTACTAGCGGGCGCCGAGCAGTACTTC
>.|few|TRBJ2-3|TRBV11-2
CASSLRWDFTDTQYF
TGTGCCAGCAGCTTAAGATGGGACTTTACAGATACGCAGTATTTT
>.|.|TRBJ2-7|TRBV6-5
CASSYSNILGEQYF
TGTGCCAGCAGTTACTCGAACATTCTCGGAGAGCAGTACTTC
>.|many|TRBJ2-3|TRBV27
CASSLSRPGAGTDTQYF
TGTGCCAGCAGTTTATCCCGGCCGGGGGCCGGCACAGATACGCAGTATTTT
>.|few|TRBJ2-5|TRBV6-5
CASSYRRLETQYF
TGTGCCAGCAGTTACCGTAGACTGGAGACCCAGTACTTC
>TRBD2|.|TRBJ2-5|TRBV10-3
CAIRGGTSGSKIVETQYF
TGTGCCATCAGGGGGGGGACTAGCGGGAGTAAAATTGTGGAGACCCAGTATTTC
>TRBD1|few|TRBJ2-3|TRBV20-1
CSARDRGRTDTQYF
TGCAGTGCTAGGGACAGGGGGCGGACAGATACGCAGTATTTT
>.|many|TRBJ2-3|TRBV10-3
CATGRVERGTQYF
TGTGCCACCGGTCGGGTGGAAAGGGGTACGCAGTATTTT
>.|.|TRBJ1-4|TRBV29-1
CSVGDGHNEKLFF
TGCAGCGTTGGGGACGGTCATAATGAAAAACTGTTTTTT
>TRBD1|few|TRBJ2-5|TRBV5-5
CASSHLGRGREETQYF
TGTGCCAGCAGCCATCTGGGCAGGGGGCGCGAAGAGACCCAGTACTTC
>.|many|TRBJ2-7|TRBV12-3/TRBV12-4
CASSLKALREQYF
TGTGCCAGCAGTTTAAAAGCCCTACGGGAGCAGTACTTC
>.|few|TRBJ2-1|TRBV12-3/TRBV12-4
CASSTGHSGHNEQFF
TGTGCCAGCAGTACCGGGCACAGCGGTCACAATGAGCAGTTCTTC
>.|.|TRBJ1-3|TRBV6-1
CASSPTPWAAGNTIYF
TGTGCCAGCAGCCCCACCCCGTGGGCGGCGGGAAACACCATATATTTT
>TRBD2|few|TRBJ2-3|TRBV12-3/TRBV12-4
CASSFPGLAGHTQYF
TGTGCCAGCAGTTTCCCGGGACTAGCGGGACATACGCAGTATTTT
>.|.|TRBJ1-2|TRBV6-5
CASSSGTYDGYTF
TGTGCCAGCAGTTCGGGGACATATGATGGCTACACCTTC
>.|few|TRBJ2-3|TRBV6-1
CASSDTPGSTDTQYF
TGTGCCAGCAGTGACACGCCGGGTAGCACAGATACGCAGTATTTT
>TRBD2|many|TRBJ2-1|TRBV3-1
CASRPTTSGVYNEQFF
TGTGCCAGCAGACCGACGACTAGCGGGGTCTACAATGAGCAGTTCTTC
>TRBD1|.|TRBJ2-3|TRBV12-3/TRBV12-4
CASRWTGPTDTQYF
TGTGCCAGCAGGTGGACAGGACCAACAGATACGCAGTATTTT
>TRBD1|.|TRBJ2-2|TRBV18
CASSRDRGQTGELFF
TGTGCCAGCTCACGGGACAGGGGACAAACCGGGGAGCTGTTTTTT
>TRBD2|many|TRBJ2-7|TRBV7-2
CASSLAPLRTSGSGQYF
TGTGCCAGCAGCTTAGCGCCCCTTAGGACTAGCGGTTCCGGGCAGTACTTC
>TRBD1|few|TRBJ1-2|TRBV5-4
CASSPAGTGRNYGYTF
TGTGCCAGCAGCCCCGCCGGGACAGGGAGAAACTATGGCTACACCTTC
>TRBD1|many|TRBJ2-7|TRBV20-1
CSARDPGQVDEQYF
TGCAGTGCTAGAGACCCTGGACAGGTGGACGAGCAGTACTTC
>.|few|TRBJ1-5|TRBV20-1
CSAKRRGRGQPQHF
TGCAGTGCTAAACGCAGGGGAAGAGGACAGCCCCAGCATTTT
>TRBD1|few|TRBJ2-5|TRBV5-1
CASSFAGTGQETQYF
TGCGCCAGCAGCTTCGCCGGGACAGGGCAAGAGACCCAGTACTTC
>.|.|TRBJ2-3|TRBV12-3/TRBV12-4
CASSFVLASGTPDTQYF
TGTGCCAGCAGTTTTGTGCTAGCTTCGGGCACCCCAGATACGCAGTATTTT
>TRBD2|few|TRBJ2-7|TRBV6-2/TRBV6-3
CASSYSRGSGSSYEQYF
TGTGCCAGCAGTTACTCGAGGGGTAGCGGGAGCTCCTACGAGCAGTACTTC
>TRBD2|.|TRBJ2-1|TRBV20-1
CSARPGGVDEQFF
TGCAGTGCTAGACCCGGGGGGGTGGATGAGCAGTTCTTC
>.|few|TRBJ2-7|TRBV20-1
CSASSSQVPYEQYF
TGCAGTGCTAGTAGTTCCCAAGTGCCCTACGAGCAGTACTTC
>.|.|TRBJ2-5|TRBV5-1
CASAGQGGDSGDGTQYF
TGCGCCTCTGCGGGGCAAGGGGGCGATAGCGGGGACGGGACCCAGTACTTC
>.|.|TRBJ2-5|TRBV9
CASSVSGSGETQYF
TGTGCCAGCAGCGTATCTGGGTCGGGAGAGACCCAGTACTTC